This T cell receptor (beta chain) was retrieved from a study of cytomegalovirus exposure and HLA in healthy donors. Repertoires were generated with immunoSEQ multiplex PCR, while TCRdb's copy carries only in-frame clones and drops some. The data show around 98,000 clones, roughly 89% seen once. This CDR3 is 15 amino acids long. The V gene lost 3 bases and the J gene lost 5 bases, with 14 bases spanning the gap. Germline lookup yields CDR1 MGHRA and CDR2 YSYEKL. The V gene is TRBV4-1, the J gene TRBJ2-1; D remains ambiguous. This clonotype was sampled from a woman aged 30 to 39 in good health and CMV-seronegative. Sequenced material: PBMCs. CDR3 sequence reads: CASSHLYLPNNEQFF. The CDR3 DNA follows: TGCGCCAGCAGCCACCTCTACCTCCCCAACAATGAGCAGTTCTTC.